Listed below are T cell receptor beta chains from one sample, sequenced in a study of blood T cell repertoires in COVID-19. Using immunoSEQ multiplex PCR, the repertoire was profiled, and TCRdb retains in-frame clones only, with some absent. The sample lists roughly 57,000 clones, roughly 80% occurring once. Sequencing input: peripheral blood. Receptor source: a man in his sixties with acute or convalescent COVID-19. CDR3s include the opening cysteine and the closing phenylalanine or tryptophan. D genes are given only for firm matches. Where a row states a size, it is once, few, many or the class of an expanded clone; other rows omit it.

d_call	v_call	clone_size	j_call	cdr3_nt	cdr3_aa
NA	TRBV11-1	NA	TRBJ1-2	TGTGCCAGCAGCTTCGACATCGGGGCTAACTATGGCTACACCTTC	CASSFDIGANYGYTF
NA	TRBV5-1	NA	TRBJ2-5	TGCGCCAGCAGCTCTAGAGAAGAGACGACCCAGTACTTC	CASSSREETTQYF
NA	TRBV24-1	NA	TRBJ2-3	TGTGCCACCAGTGATTCTCTAGAGTACACAGATACGCAGTATTTT	CATSDSLEYTDTQYF
NA	TRBV19	NA	TRBJ1-1	TGTGCCAGCCAAAGGTTGGTTGATGAGGGGGAGGCTTTCTTT	CASQRLVDEGEAFF
NA	TRBV11-2	NA	TRBJ2-3	TGTGCCAGCAGCTTGAAGCGAACTAGCACAGATACGCAGTATTTT	CASSLKRTSTDTQYF
NA	TRBV5-1	once	TRBJ1-3	TGCGCCAGCAGCCCGGCGGCCAGCTCTGGAAACACCATATATTTT	CASSPAASSGNTIYF
TRBD1	TRBV11-2	NA	TRBJ2-3	TGTGCCAGCAGCCCTAAAACAGGGGTCGATACGCAGTATTTT	CASSPKTGVDTQYF
TRBD1	TRBV9	NA	TRBJ2-7	TGTGCCAGCAGCGTGGGACAGGCGAGCTCCTACGAGCAGTACTTC	CASSVGQASSYEQYF
NA	TRBV19	NA	TRBJ1-6	TGTGCCAGTAAGCAGGACTCTAAGAGGGAATCACCCCTCCACTTT	CASKQDSKRESPLHF
NA	TRBV5-1	NA	TRBJ2-7	TGCGCCAGCAGCTTGGGCGACGAGCAGTACTTC	CASSLGDEQYF
TRBD1	TRBV18	once	TRBJ1-1	TGTGCCAGCTCACCCCAGGGGACAGATGAAGCTTTCTTT	CASSPQGTDEAFF
NA	TRBV9	NA	TRBJ1-1	TGTGCCAGCAGCCCTCCACCGCCGGTAACTGAAGCTTTCTTT	CASSPPPPVTEAFF
NA	TRBV19	NA	TRBJ1-3	TGTGCCAGTAGCTCCGGAACAGGTCCTCTAAACACCATATATTTT	CASSSGTGPLNTIYF
NA	TRBV7-6	NA	TRBJ1-6	TGTGCCAGCAGCTTACAGGGAAATTCACCCCTCCACTTT	CASSLQGNSPLHF
NA	TRBV27	NA	TRBJ2-6	TGTGCCAGCAGTTTAAAGCCCACAGGCCTGTCTGGGGCCAACGTCCTGACTTTC	CASSLKPTGLSGANVLTF
TRBD1	TRBV12-3/TRBV12-4	few	TRBJ1-2	TGTGCCAGCAGTTTAGGGACAGGTCGGGGCTACACCTTC	CASSLGTGRGYTF
NA	TRBV19	NA	TRBJ2-3	TGTGCCAGTAGTATAGATTCTAGCACAGATACGCAGTATTTT	CASSIDSSTDTQYF
TRBD2	TRBV7-9	NA	TRBJ2-3	TGTGCCAGCAGCTTAGCGAGCGGGGGGGCCCCAGATACAGATACGCAGTATTTT	CASSLASGGAPDTDTQYF
NA	TRBV27	NA	TRBJ2-7	TGTGCCAGCAGTTCAACAGGGTCCTACGAGCAGTACTTC	CASSSTGSYEQYF
NA	TRBV13	few	TRBJ1-2	TGTGCCAGCAGCGGAAGGTACAGGGATTTTGACTATGGCTACACCTTC	CASSGRYRDFDYGYTF
NA	TRBV6-5	NA	TRBJ2-2	TGTGCCGGAGGGACAGACACCGGGGAGCTGTTTTTT	CAGGTDTGELFF
NA	TRBV30	NA	TRBJ1-2	TGTGCCTGGAGTGGCGGGGGTGGCTACACCTTC	CAWSGGGGYTF
TRBD1	TRBV24-1	NA	TRBJ2-2	TGTGCCACCACAGGGGGTGCTAACACCGGGGAGCTGTTTTTT	CATTGGANTGELFF
TRBD2	TRBV7-9	once	TRBJ2-1	TGTGCCAGCAGCTTAGTGTCCAGCGGGGGGGAGCAGTTCTTC	CASSLVSSGGEQFF
TRBD1	TRBV7-3	NA	TRBJ1-1	TGTGCCAGCAGCTCAGCACAGGGGGGAGAGACTGAAGCTTTCTTT	CASSSAQGGETEAFF
NA	TRBV11-3	few	TRBJ2-1	TGTGCCAGCAGCCCCGATAGGAGCTCCAATGAGCAGTTCTTC	CASSPDRSSNEQFF
NA	TRBV27	NA	TRBJ1-2	TGTGCCAGCAGTTTAACCCCCCGGGGGGGGGCAACAGTTGGCTACACCTTC	CASSLTPRGGATVGYTF
TRBD1	TRBV7-9	NA	TRBJ1-6	TGTGCCAGCAGCTCGACGGGGGACAGTTCACCCCTCCACTTT	CASSSTGDSSPLHF
TRBD1	TRBV24-1	NA	TRBJ2-1	TGTGCCACCAGTGATTCCGGACAGGGATCGGACAATGAGCAGTTCTTC	CATSDSGQGSDNEQFF
TRBD1	TRBV18	NA	TRBJ1-2	TGTGCCAGCTCACCAAGACAGGGGGAAAACTATGGCTACACCTTC	CASSPRQGENYGYTF
NA	TRBV15	NA	TRBJ1-2	TGTGCCACCAGCCGACCCCGGACAGACCGGGCGTCTGGCTACACCTTC	CATSRPRTDRASGYTF
NA	TRBV18	NA	TRBJ2-1	TGTGCCAGCTCACCACGACGGGGGGCTGATGAGCAGTTCTTC	CASSPRRGADEQFF
NA	TRBV4-1	NA	TRBJ2-3	TGCGCCAGCAGCCCCCTAGGGGGGGGTGGAGACGGTACGCAGTATTTT	CASSPLGGGGDGTQYF
NA	TRBV7-8	few	TRBJ2-3	TGTGCCAGCAGCTCTCAGGGGGGCCGGGCAGATACGCAGTATTTT	CASSSQGGRADTQYF
NA	TRBV7-2	NA	TRBJ1-5	TGTGCCAGCAGCTTACGCGACAGTGGTCAGCCCCAGCATTTT	CASSLRDSGQPQHF
NA	TRBV6-5	NA	TRBJ1-5	TGTGCCAGCAGGGGGGGGGCTGGCAATCAGCCCCAGCATTTT	CASRGGAGNQPQHF
NA	TRBV7-8	few	TRBJ1-4	TGTGCCAGCAGCGCCTTGGCCCTTAGCAGTGAAAAACTGTTTTTT	CASSALALSSEKLFF
NA	TRBV10-3	NA	TRBJ2-6	TGTGCCATCAGTGCAGGGGTAGGTTCTGGGGCCAACGTCCTGACTTTC	CAISAGVGSGANVLTF
NA	TRBV6-5	few	TRBJ1-3	TGTGCCAGCAGCTCCCAACGGAGGGAGAACACCATATATTTT	CASSSQRRENTIYF
TRBD1	TRBV13	NA	TRBJ1-2	TGTGCCAGCAGCTTGGACAGGGTAACGTATGGCTACACCTTC	CASSLDRVTYGYTF
TRBD1	TRBV6-5	NA	TRBJ1-1	TGTGCCAGCGCCCGGGACAGGGATTCCACTGAAGCTTTCTTT	CASARDRDSTEAFF
TRBD1	TRBV19	NA	TRBJ2-2	TGTGCCAGTAGTACACAGACAGGGTCCACCGGGGAGCTGTTTTTT	CASSTQTGSTGELFF
NA	TRBV6-6	NA	TRBJ1-5	TGTGCCAGCAGTTACTATGGGGGCCAGCCCCAGCATTTT	CASSYYGGQPQHF
NA	TRBV28	few	TRBJ2-6	TGTGCCAGCAGTGCCTCGACAGGCTCTGGGGCCAACGTCCTGACTTTC	CASSASTGSGANVLTF
NA	TRBV11-2	NA	TRBJ1-1	TGTGCCACCTCCACGGGGAATCAGAACACTGAAGCTTTCTTT	CATSTGNQNTEAFF
NA	TRBV28	once	TRBJ2-7	TGTGCCAGCCGAGACACCTTCTACGAGCAGTACTTC	CASRDTFYEQYF
TRBD1	TRBV28	NA	TRBJ1-1	TGTGCCAGCAGCCGTACGACAGGGGAAGCTGAAGCTTTCTTT	CASSRTTGEAEAFF
TRBD1	TRBV5-6	NA	TRBJ2-7	TGTGCCAGCAGAGAAGCCGGGACAGGGTTCGACGAGCAGTACTTC	CASREAGTGFDEQYF